This T cell receptor beta chain originates from a study of blood T cell repertoires in COVID-19. Study in general: The samples span acute and convalescent COVID-19 from the United States, Italy and Spain. T cells, B-cell-depleted T cells, or PBMCs provided the cDNA or gDNA that served as material.

The CDR3 runs to 13 residues. Between the trimmed V and J ends, which lost 5 bases and 1 base, there was a span of 8 bases. Germline-derived CDR1 and CDR2 are MDHEN and SYDVKM. As originally analysed: For nucleated cells, counts were estimated from reference gene primer amplification. Sequencing used immunoSEQ multiplex PCR; TCRdb keeps in-frame clones, though not all of them. V and J calls and clone size follow that table, whereas D and trimming were derived from the DNA. The data show roughly 290,000 clones, with around 89% seen just once and about 0.8% held by the top ten. The chain is built from TRBV28 and TRBJ1-1; no firm D call. The specimen sequenced was peripheral blood. This TCR derives from a man aged 30-40 years with acute or convalescent COVID-19. CDR3 nucleotides: TGTGCCAGCAGTGCTCACAGGAACACTGAAGCTTTCTTT. Protein sequence: CASSAHRNTEAFF.